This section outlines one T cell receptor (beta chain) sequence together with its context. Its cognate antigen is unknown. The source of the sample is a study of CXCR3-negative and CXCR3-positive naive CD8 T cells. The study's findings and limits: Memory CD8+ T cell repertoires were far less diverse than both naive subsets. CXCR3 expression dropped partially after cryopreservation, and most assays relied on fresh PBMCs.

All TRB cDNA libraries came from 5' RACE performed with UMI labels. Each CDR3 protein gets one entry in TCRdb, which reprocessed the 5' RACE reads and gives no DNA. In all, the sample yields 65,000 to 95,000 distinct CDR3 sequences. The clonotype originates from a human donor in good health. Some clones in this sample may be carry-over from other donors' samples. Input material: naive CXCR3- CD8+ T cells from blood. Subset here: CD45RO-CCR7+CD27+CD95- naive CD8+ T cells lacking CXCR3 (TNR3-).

The CDR3 protein is CASTGGGGILLEQYF. The gene calls are TRBV5-1 and TRBJ2-7; TCRdb reports TRBD1, a call that lacks DNA to check it against. Germline V CDR1 and CDR2: SGHRS, YFSETQ. The CDR3 contains 15 residues.